This T cell receptor (delta chain) was captured by sequencing in a study of gamma-delta chains in newborns, infants, children (dated by TCRdb to between 2018 and 2021). At the level of the whole study: According to the study title, microbial exposure causes polyclonal expansion of innate gammadelta T cells right after birth. How innate gammadelta T cell populations in human newborns were shaped by microbial exposure immediately after birth was investigated in the study.

In regard to this clone: What antigen it recognizes has not been identified. A read error is possible here, since a much larger clone lies one base away.

Sequencing instrument: Illumina MiSeq. TCRdb recomputed clones from the public reads with CATT; identical DNA rows were then combined. This sample lists approximately 5,000 delta-chain clones; approximately 5.2% were detected once. Approximately 6.6% of the sample belongs to the ten largest clones. The CDR3 runs 19 residues from the cysteine to the phenylalanine. Kept here is only the CDR3 DNA, which spans 57 bases and is read in frame from base 1. The V end gives up 5 bases and the J end 0 bases, leaving 10 bases in the junction not matched to a gene. Via the germline V gene, CDR1 is GEAIGNYY and CDR2 EKD.

This chain joins TRDV2 to TRDJ3, with 9 bases matching TRDD3. The sequence was obtained from a child who was a newborn, infant or young child, either healthy, febrile or measles-vaccinated (not recorded which). Sequenced: blood. The nucleotides are TGTGCCTGTGGCGCCCTGGGGGATTCAAGCTCCTGGGACACCCGACAGATGTTTTTC. It translates to CACGALGDSSSWDTRQMFF.